These T cell receptor beta chains were read from a single sample in a study of beta chain features in type 1 diabetes. Profiled with immunoSEQ multiplex PCR; TCRdb holds only in-frame clones, not every one. This table has about 620,000 clones, less than 20% appearing once. Sequencing used naive CD4+ T cells from blood. The receptors were sampled from a man aged 18 to 29 in good health. Both conserved end residues are part of each CDR3. D genes are given only for firm matches. Size is stated for part of the rows, as once, few or many counts, or as a class when the clone is expanded.

abundance: few; j_gene: TRBJ2-3; d_gene: NA; v_gene: TRBV6-5; CDR3aa: CASSYTGVTDTQYF; CDR3nt: TGTGCCAGCAGTTACACGGGAGTCACAGATACGCAGTATTTT
abundance: few; j_gene: TRBJ1-5; d_gene: NA; v_gene: TRBV6-6; CDR3aa: CASSYPLEPQHF; CDR3nt: TGTGCCAGCAGTTACCCGCTCGAGCCCCAGCATTTT
abundance: NA; j_gene: TRBJ1-3; d_gene: NA; v_gene: TRBV7-6; CDR3aa: CASSLGPKGWNSGNTIYF; CDR3nt: TGTGCCAGCAGCTTAGGTCCCAAGGGGTGGAACTCTGGAAACACCATATATTTT
abundance: few; j_gene: TRBJ2-1; d_gene: NA; v_gene: TRBV7-2; CDR3aa: CASSSGQGLTNEQFF; CDR3nt: TGTGCCAGCAGCTCCGGGCAGGGTCTCACCAATGAGCAGTTCTTC
abundance: few; j_gene: TRBJ2-1; d_gene: NA; v_gene: TRBV5-4; CDR3aa: CASSLGGTLVDEQFF; CDR3nt: TGTGCCAGCAGCTTGGGGGGGACTCTGGTGGATGAGCAGTTCTTC
abundance: NA; j_gene: TRBJ1-5; d_gene: NA; v_gene: TRBV4-3; CDR3aa: CASSENRVMRNQPQHF; CDR3nt: TGCGCCAGCAGCGAAAACAGGGTGATGCGCAATCAGCCCCAGCATTTT
abundance: NA; j_gene: TRBJ1-1; d_gene: TRBD1; v_gene: TRBV27; CDR3aa: CASSLRTGVRTEAFF; CDR3nt: TGTGCCAGCAGTTTACGGACAGGGGTAAGGACTGAAGCTTTCTTT
abundance: few; j_gene: TRBJ1-5; d_gene: TRBD1; v_gene: TRBV7-9; CDR3aa: CASSSGQGHQPQHF; CDR3nt: TGTGCCAGCAGCTCCGGACAGGGGCATCAGCCCCAGCATTTT
abundance: few; j_gene: TRBJ2-1; d_gene: TRBD2; v_gene: TRBV6-5; CDR3aa: CASTRTSWYDNEQFF; CDR3nt: TGTGCCAGCACCAGGACTAGTTGGTACGACAATGAGCAGTTCTTC
abundance: few; j_gene: TRBJ2-1; d_gene: TRBD2; v_gene: TRBV29-1; CDR3aa: CSVDRTSGSSYNEQFF; CDR3nt: TGCAGCGTTGATCGGACTAGCGGGAGCTCCTACAATGAGCAGTTCTTC
abundance: few; j_gene: TRBJ2-7; d_gene: NA; v_gene: TRBV7-2; CDR3aa: CASSPTRNEQYF; CDR3nt: TGTGCCAGCAGCCCCACTCGGAACGAGCAGTACTTC
abundance: NA; j_gene: TRBJ1-2; d_gene: NA; v_gene: TRBV27; CDR3aa: CASSLWAQGKGNYGYTF; CDR3nt: TGTGCCAGCAGTTTATGGGCACAGGGAAAGGGCAACTATGGCTACACCTTC
abundance: NA; j_gene: TRBJ1-2; d_gene: NA; v_gene: TRBV7-8; CDR3aa: CASSLVLQDYGYTF; CDR3nt: TGTGCCAGCAGCTTAGTCCTCCAGGACTATGGCTACACCTTC
abundance: NA; j_gene: TRBJ2-5; d_gene: TRBD2; v_gene: TRBV4-3; CDR3aa: CASSQGSGGRGETQYF; CDR3nt: TGCGCCAGCAGCCAAGGAAGCGGGGGGCGAGGAGAGACCCAGTACTTC
abundance: few; j_gene: TRBJ1-1; d_gene: TRBD1; v_gene: TRBV9; CDR3aa: CASSAQRTGWTEAFF; CDR3nt: TGTGCCAGCAGCGCCCAGAGGACAGGGTGGACTGAAGCTTTCTTT
abundance: NA; j_gene: TRBJ2-3; d_gene: NA; v_gene: TRBV6-1; CDR3aa: CASRRSGITDTQYF; CDR3nt: TGTGCCAGCAGGCGGTCGGGGATCACAGATACGCAGTATTTT
abundance: few; j_gene: TRBJ2-7; d_gene: NA; v_gene: TRBV7-9; CDR3aa: CASSLQLTSYEQYF; CDR3nt: TGTGCCAGCAGCCTCCAACTGACCTCCTACGAGCAGTACTTC
abundance: few; j_gene: TRBJ2-6; d_gene: NA; v_gene: TRBV5-4; CDR3aa: CASSLVGVGSGANVLTF; CDR3nt: TGTGCCAGCAGCTTGGTGGGTGTTGGGTCTGGGGCCAACGTCCTGACTTTC
abundance: few; j_gene: TRBJ2-5; d_gene: NA; v_gene: TRBV27; CDR3aa: CASSFLGGAQETQYF; CDR3nt: TGTGCCAGCAGTTTCCTTGGCGGGGCTCAAGAGACCCAGTACTTC
abundance: NA; j_gene: TRBJ2-6; d_gene: TRBD1; v_gene: TRBV18; CDR3aa: CASSADRAGANVLTF; CDR3nt: TGTGCCAGCTCAGCTGACAGGGCTGGGGCCAACGTCCTGACTTTC
abundance: few; j_gene: TRBJ2-1; d_gene: NA; v_gene: TRBV9; CDR3aa: CASSVEWRSSYNEQFF; CDR3nt: TGTGCCAGCAGCGTAGAGTGGCGGAGCTCCTACAATGAGCAGTTCTTC
abundance: NA; j_gene: TRBJ1-5; d_gene: TRBD1; v_gene: TRBV2; CDR3aa: CASGGQGNQPQHF; CDR3nt: TGTGCCAGCGGGGGACAGGGCAATCAGCCCCAGCATTTT
abundance: few; j_gene: TRBJ1-5; d_gene: NA; v_gene: TRBV19; CDR3aa: CASTVSGTPRPQHF; CDR3nt: TGTGCCAGTACCGTGTCCGGGACCCCTCGGCCCCAGCATTTT
abundance: few; j_gene: TRBJ2-4; d_gene: NA; v_gene: TRBV19; CDR3aa: CASKNGGAAKNIQYF; CDR3nt: TGTGCCAGTAAAAACGGGGGAGCCGCCAAAAACATTCAGTACTTC
abundance: NA; j_gene: TRBJ1-4; d_gene: NA; v_gene: TRBV5-4; CDR3aa: CASSLTGRGNEKLFF; CDR3nt: TGTGCCAGCAGCTTGACAGGGCGCGGGAATGAAAAACTGTTTTTT
abundance: few; j_gene: TRBJ2-4; d_gene: NA; v_gene: TRBV27; CDR3aa: CASSLLGQIKNIQYF; CDR3nt: TGTGCCAGCAGTTTACTCGGACAGATCAAAAACATTCAGTACTTC
abundance: NA; j_gene: TRBJ1-6; d_gene: NA; v_gene: TRBV7-2; CDR3aa: CASRRGDNSPLHF; CDR3nt: TGTGCCAGCAGGCGGGGTGATAATTCACCCCTCCACTTT
abundance: few; j_gene: TRBJ1-2; d_gene: NA; v_gene: TRBV5-1; CDR3aa: CASSLIDPDLAGYTF; CDR3nt: TGCGCCAGCAGCTTAATCGACCCCGACTTAGCTGGCTACACCTTC
abundance: NA; j_gene: TRBJ1-2; d_gene: NA; v_gene: TRBV4-3; CDR3aa: CASSQDHGYGYTF; CDR3nt: TGCGCCAGCAGCCAAGACCATGGCTATGGCTACACCTTC
abundance: NA; j_gene: TRBJ1-2; d_gene: NA; v_gene: TRBV10-3; CDR3aa: CAHGDPNYGYTF; CDR3nt: TGTGCCCACGGGGATCCTAACTATGGCTACACCTTC
abundance: few; j_gene: TRBJ2-7; d_gene: NA; v_gene: TRBV5-6; CDR3aa: CASSLRGLYEQYF; CDR3nt: TGTGCCAGCAGCTTACGAGGGCTCTACGAGCAGTACTTC
abundance: NA; j_gene: TRBJ1-2; d_gene: NA; v_gene: TRBV5-1; CDR3aa: CASSLERGLSFDYGYTF; CDR3nt: TGCGCCAGCAGCCTGGAGAGGGGATTATCGTTTGACTATGGCTACACCTTC